This TCR beta chain was captured by sequencing in a study of blood T cell repertoires in COVID-19. Turning to the study itself: T cells, B-cell-depleted T cells, or PBMCs provided the cDNA or gDNA that served as material.

Trimming at V came to 3 bases and at J to 5 bases, leaving 5 bases not matched to a gene. This CDR3 comprises 15 residues. Germline values: CDR1 MNHEY, CDR2 SMNVEV (reference sequence). In this sample, this clone turned up once. In the authors' methods: Nucleated cell number was recorded as an estimate derived from reference gene primer amplification. The table came from immunoSEQ multiplex PCR; TCRdb's copy has only in-frame clones and leaves some out. That table is the source of V, J and clone size, and D and trimming were worked out from the DNA. The sample carries 200,000 to 300,000 clones, roughly 84% recorded once.

The sequencing input was peripheral blood. The TCR originated in a man aged 40-49 years with acute or convalescent COVID-19. V gene TRBV27 combines with J gene TRBJ2-5; 11 nucleotides match TRBD2. CDR3 sequence (DNA): TGTGCCAGCAGTTTTGGGACTAGCGGAGGGGAGACCCAGTACTTC. Translated, it gives CASSFGTSGGETQYF.